This T cell receptor (beta chain) was found in a study of CD8 T cells in ankylosing spondylitis. Libraries for TCR beta were made by quantitative 5'-RACE with molecular barcodes. A single record per CDR3 protein comes from TCRdb applying MiXCR to the 5' RACE reads. Of fewer than 250,000 distinct CDR3 sequences in the sample, roughly a tenth were seen once. This clonotype was seen ten or more times. Its antigen remains unknown. Study-wide results and limits: Matched synovial fluid from ankylosing spondylitis patients was reported to be enriched for disease-linked clones.

The CDR3 has 10 amino acids. With 1 base removed from V and 3 bases from J, the gap between germline ends came to 1 base. Germline values: CDR1 DFQATT, CDR2 SNEGSKA (reference sequence). This receptor was identified in a male donor with ankylosing spondylitis or in good health (not recorded which). This chain uses TRBV20-1 with TRBJ2-7; no clear D. The specimen sequenced was blood, either unsorted or a sorted T cell fraction (not recorded which). For the CDR3, the DNA is TGCAGTGCTAGAGGCTACGAGCAGTACTTC. Translating gives CSARGYEQYF.